Listed here are 24 T cell receptor beta chains from one sample, sequenced in a study of cytomegalovirus exposure and HLA in healthy donors. In the PCR, 60 Vbeta and 13 Jbeta primers were used. Data came from immunoSEQ multiplex PCR; TCRdb stores just in-frame clones and leaves some out. Of about 160,000 clones listed, just under 80% are singletons. Sequenced sample: PBMCs. These receptor sequences come from a woman between 45 and 65 years old in good health and CMV-seronegative.

This sequence joins TRBV28 and TRBJ1-2; maybe TRBD1 (6 bases). The length of the CDR3 is 15 residues. V was trimmed by 4 bases and J by 4 bases, leaving 16 bases between them. The V gene's germline CDR1 is MDHEN and CDR2 SYDVKM. The CDR3 region has the DNA TGTGCCAGCAGTTCCTACAGGGCGGGCGGCTATGGCTACACCTTC. This translates into CASSSYRAGGYGYTF.

CDR3 sequence: CASSFLSSGANVLTF. The CDR3 nucleotides read TGTGCCAGCAGCTTTTTGAGCTCTGGGGCCAACGTCCTGACTTTC. V and J are TRBV5-6 and TRBJ2-6, with D unresolved. The V end lost 2 bases, the J end lost 0 bases, and 6 bases lay between the germline ends. Germline lookup yields CDR1 SGHDT and CDR2 YYEEEE. CDR3 length: 15 residues.

V is TRBV11-1 and J is TRBJ2-7, with 8 nucleotides matching TRBD2. The CDR3 extends over 17 amino acids. V was clipped by 5 bases and J by 4 bases; unmatched bases: 16. Per germline, CDR1 SGHAT and CDR2 FQDESV (reference sequence). The CDR3 DNA sequence: TGTGCCAGCAGCCTACTTTTTAAAGCGGGAGCCTTTTACGAGCAGTACTTC. Translated, it gives CASSLLFKAGAFYEQYF.

The chain links TRBV28 to TRBJ2-4; possibly TRBD2 for D (6 bases). The length of the CDR3 is 14 residues. The V end lost 3 bases, the J end lost 3 bases, and 9 bases lay between the germline ends. Germline V gene lookup returns CDR1 MDHEN and CDR2 SYDVKM. The CDR3 DNA reads TGTGCCAGCAGTTTCGGGGGAGTCAAAAACATTCAGTACTTC. Translating it yields CASSFGGVKNIQYF.

The J gene is TRBJ1-2, the V gene TRBV7-9; no definite D call. The CDR3 is 13 amino acids. Trimming left V 1 base short and J 7 bases short, with 10 bases between. Per germline, CDR1 SEHNR and CDR2 FQNEAQ (reference sequence). The CDR3 nucleotides read TGTGCCAGCAGCTTAGGGCAGATCCTTGGCTACACCTTC. Translating it yields CASSLGQILGYTF. The variable domain in full, completed from reference TRBV7-9 and TRBJ1-2, reads DTGVSQNPRHKITKRGQNVTFRCDPISEHNRLYWYRQTLGQGPEFLTYFQNEAQLEKSRLLSDRFSAERPKGSFSTLEIQRTEQGDSAMYLCASSLGQILGYTFGSGTRLTVV.

The chain combines TRBV6-4 with TRBJ1-1, with D uncertain. CDR1 MRHNA and CDR2 SNTAGT come from the germline V gene. Deletions cut 3 bases from V and 1 base from J, with 6 bases between. This CDR3 is built from 13 residues. The CDR3 region has the DNA TGTGCCAGCAGTGAGACGGGGAACACTGAAGCTTTCTTT. Translation: CASSETGNTEAFF.

This chain connects TRBV28 to TRBJ2-1; 11 positions match TRBD2. Per the germline V gene, CDR1 is MDHEN and CDR2 is SYDVKM. J lost 1 base, V lost 8 bases, and 7 bases had no gene match. The CDR3 has 16 amino acids. CDR3 residues: CASVPSGGPSYNEQFF. CDR3 DNA sequence: TGTGCCAGCGTGCCTAGCGGGGGGCCTTCCTACAATGAGCAGTTCTTC.

The chain employs TRBV9 and TRBJ2-1, with D perhaps TRBD2 (5 bases). V was clipped by 0 bases and J by 7 bases, with 17 bases between them. CDR3 length: 16 amino acids. Germline assignment: CDR1 SGDLS and CDR2 YYNGEE. The CDR3 protein is CASSVVVRALRNEQFF. The CDR3 DNA is TGTGCCAGCAGCGTAGTAGTGAGGGCACTTAGGAATGAGCAGTTCTTC.

The chain joins TRBV4-1 to TRBJ1-2; TRBD1 matches 7 bases. This CDR3 spans 15 amino acids. Losses at the gene ends were 2 bases for V and 5 bases for J; bases not matched to a gene: 8. Germline CDR1 is MGHRA and CDR2 is YSYEKL. In nucleotides, the CDR3 is TGCGCCAGCAGCCAAAGAGGACAGGATTGGTATGGCTACACCTTC. Its translation is CASSQRGQDWYGYTF.

The genes are TRBV2 and TRBJ1-4; 8 bases fit TRBD1. There are 14 residues in the CDR3. Trimming removed 8 bases from V and 4 bases from J; junction bases left unmatched: 6. Germline values: CDR1 SNHLY, CDR2 FYNNEI. DNA for the CDR3: TGTGCCAGCGGACGGGACAGGATTAATGAAAAACTGTTTTTT. This sequence encodes CASGRDRINEKLFF.

This rearrangement joins TRBV5-6 to TRBJ1-5; 10 nucleotides match TRBD1. The CDR3 has 15 residues. The germline CDR1 and CDR2 sequences are SGHDT and YYEEEE. Unmatched junction bases numbered 12, after V lost 4 bases and J lost 11 bases. The CDR3 region is CASSVRQGAFWTQHF. The CDR3 bases are TGTGCCAGCAGCGTAAGACAGGGGGCTTTTTGGACCCAGCATTTT. Combining the CDR3 with reference TRBV5-6 and TRBJ1-5 gives the whole variable domain DAGVTQSPTHLIKTRGQQVTLRCSPKSGHDTVSWYQQALGQGPQFIFQYYEEEERQRGNFPDRFSGHQFPNYSSELNVNALLLGDSALYLCASSVRQGAFWTQHFGDGTRLSIL.

The V and J genes are TRBV7-9 and TRBJ2-1; 7 bases are shared with TRBD1. V was pared by 0 bases and J by 4 bases, with 9 bases of the junction left unmatched. The CDR3 loop spans 17 amino acids. From germline, CDR1 is SEHNR and CDR2 FQNEAQ (reference sequence). The CDR3 spells CASSLASGTVFYNEQFF. CDR3 nucleotides: TGTGCCAGCAGCTTAGCTTCAGGGACAGTATTTTACAATGAGCAGTTCTTC.

The chain uses TRBV19 and TRBJ2-5, with D possibly TRBD2 on 6 matching bases. The J call may be mistaken, given a closer DNA end match to TRBJ2-7. CDR1 LNHDA and CDR2 SQIVND come from the germline V gene (reference sequence). This CDR3 comprises 14 residues. This CDR3 reads CASSKEGTKYEQYF. The CDR3 bases are TGTGCCAGTAGTAAGGAGGGCACGAAATACGAGCAGTACTTC.

The chain uses TRBV6-1 and TRBJ2-3; D gene ambiguous. The CDR3 runs to 15 residues. Trimming shortened V by 0 bases and J by 0 bases, and 7 bases separated the two germline ends. Germline values: CDR1 MNHNS, CDR2 SASEGT. The DNA of the CDR3 is TGTGCCAGCAGTGAAGCCTATCAAAGCACAGATACGCAGTATTTT. Encoded protein: CASSEAYQSTDTQYF.

The count of this clone is one. The chain uses TRBV15 and TRBJ2-7; tentatively, D is TRBD1 (5 bases). CDR1 and CDR2 (germline): LNHNV, YYDKDF (reference sequence). Between the trimmed V and J ends, which lost 3 bases and 5 bases, there was a span of 17 bases. The CDR3 totals 15 residues. The CDR3 reads CATSRPKQGGDEQYF. The CDR3 DNA follows: TGTGCCACCAGCAGGCCGAAGCAGGGTGGCGACGAGCAGTACTTC.

The chain recombines TRBV10-3 with TRBJ2-7; 8 positions match TRBD1. After removal of 5 bases from V and 4 bases from J, the junction contained 7 bases not matched to a gene. Germline assignment: CDR1 ENHRY and CDR2 SYGVKD. The CDR3 is made up of 14 amino acids. CDR3 sequence reads: CAISSGTGLYEQYF. As DNA, the CDR3 is TGTGCCATCAGTTCCGGGACAGGTCTTTACGAGCAGTACTTC.

This sequence joins TRBV11-2 and TRBJ1-2, with D possibly TRBD1 on 5 matching bases. With 1 base removed from V and 5 bases from J, the gap between germline ends came to 5 bases. Per germline, CDR1 SGHAT and CDR2 FQNNGV. The CDR3 totals 12 residues. CDR3 sequence: CASSLAGYGYTF. CDR3 nucleotide sequence: TGTGCCAGCAGCTTAGCAGGGTATGGCTACACCTTC.

V is TRBV15 and J is TRBJ2-7; 12 bases are shared with TRBD2. The trim removed 9 bases at V and 1 base at J, leaving 16 bases unmatched. The germline V gene encodes CDR1 LNHNV and CDR2 YYDKDF (reference sequence). This CDR3 spans 18 amino acids. CDR3 DNA: TGTGCCACTTCAGGGGGGGCTGTCACTAGCGGGAGGTCCTACGAGCAGTACTTC. It codes for CATSGGAVTSGRSYEQYF.

This clone has a single count. The chain couples TRBV7-9 to TRBJ1-6; D is possibly TRBD1 (5 bases). Germline assignment: CDR1 SEHNR and CDR2 FQNEAQ (reference sequence). This CDR3 has 16 amino acids. The V and J ends lost 8 bases and 1 base respectively, with 15 bases between them. The CDR3 nucleotides are TGTGCCAGCGTGGGGGGAAGAGGGTCCTATAATTCACCCCTCCACTTT. Its protein product is CASVGGRGSYNSPLHF.

This clone was seen only once. V usage is TRBV20-1 and J usage is TRBJ2-1; 9 positions agree with TRBD1. The CDR3 spans 11 residues. CDR1 and CDR2 (germline): DFQATT, SNEGSKA (reference sequence). V trimming: 3 bases; J trimming: 14 bases; junction bases outside the gene matches: 5. The CDR3 DNA reads TGCAGTGCTAGTTACCGGGACAGGGAGTTCTTC. Translation gives CSASYRDREFF.

V gene TRBV28 combines with J gene TRBJ2-7, with D perhaps matching TRBD1 (5 bases). V was shortened by 4 bases and J by 2 bases, with 18 bases between the two germline ends. This CDR3 is built from 16 residues. Germline values: CDR1 MDHEN, CDR2 SYDVKM. CDR3 sequence reads: CASSSQTALAPYEQYF. In nucleotides, the CDR3 is TGTGCCAGCAGTTCTCAGACAGCCCTTGCCCCCTACGAGCAGTACTTC. Using reference TRBV28 and TRBJ2-7 for the parts outside the CDR3, the full variable domain is DVKVTQSSRYLVKRTGEKVFLECVQDMDHENMFWYRQDPGLGLRLIYFSYDVKMKEKGDIPEGYSVSREKKERFSLILESASTNQTSMYLCASSSQTALAPYEQYFGPGTRLTVT.

The chain combines TRBV7-8 with TRBJ2-1; D is unresolved. CDR3 length: 15 residues. The V gene lost 0 bases and the J gene lost 7 bases, with 13 bases spanning the gap. CDR1 and CDR2 (germline): SGHVS, FQNEAQ. The CDR3 region is CASSLAGLQQNEQFF. The CDR3 bases are TGTGCCAGCAGCTTAGCGGGCTTACAGCAGAATGAGCAGTTCTTC. The full variable domain, completed using reference TRBV7-8 and TRBJ2-1, is GAGVSQSPRYKVAKRGQDVALRCDPISGHVSLFWYQQALGQGPEFLTYFQNEAQLDKSGLPSDRFFAERPEGSVSTLKIQRTQQEDSAVYLCASSLAGLQQNEQFFGPGTRLTVL.

The chain combines TRBV28 with TRBJ1-4, with unresolved D. The V and J ends lost 6 bases and 0 bases respectively, with 14 bases between them. This CDR3 is 16 amino acids long. CDR1 MDHEN and CDR2 SYDVKM come from the germline V gene. DNA of the CDR3: TGTGCCAGCAGCCTCCTCCAGGCCGCAACTAATGAAAAACTGTTTTTT. This sequence encodes CASSLLQAATNEKLFF.

The chain couples TRBV19 to TRBJ2-3; 10 bases are a match to TRBD2. The CDR3 length is 16 residues. V gave up 2 bases and J gave up 4 bases; unmatched junction bases: 6. Germline CDR1 reads LNHDA; CDR2 reads SQIVND (reference sequence). In nucleotides, the CDR3 is TGTGCCAGTAGTATAATAGCGGGGGGCGGCGCAGATACGCAGTATTTT. It yields the protein CASSIIAGGGADTQYF.